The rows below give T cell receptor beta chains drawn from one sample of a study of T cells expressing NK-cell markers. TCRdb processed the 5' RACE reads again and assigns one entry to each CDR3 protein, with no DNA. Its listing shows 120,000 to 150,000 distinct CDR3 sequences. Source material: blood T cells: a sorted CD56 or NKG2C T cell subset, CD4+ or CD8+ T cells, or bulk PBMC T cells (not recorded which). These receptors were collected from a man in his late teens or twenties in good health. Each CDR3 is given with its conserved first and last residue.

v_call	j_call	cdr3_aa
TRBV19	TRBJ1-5	CASTGTGLYQPQHF
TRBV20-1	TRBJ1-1	CSARGQGVEAFF
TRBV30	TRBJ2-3	CAWSVLGRPPQYF
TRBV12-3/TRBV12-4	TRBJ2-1	CASSLLAGDEQFF
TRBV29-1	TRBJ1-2	CSAQDNYGYTF
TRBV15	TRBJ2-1	CATRSGYNEQFF
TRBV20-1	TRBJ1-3	CSASYGKTPGNTIYF
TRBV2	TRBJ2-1	CARGLVNSESYNEQFF
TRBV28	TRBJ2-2	CASSGSSGRPVAGELFF
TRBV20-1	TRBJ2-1	CSAFTGVAYNEQFF
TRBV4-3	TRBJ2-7	CASSPGVAGDYEQYF
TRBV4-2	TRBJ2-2	CASSQPFGLAPAGELFF
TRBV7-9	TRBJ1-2	CASRDNWDGYTF
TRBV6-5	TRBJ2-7	CASSSAQGAYEQYF
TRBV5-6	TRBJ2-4	CASSHAGDTPFPLAKNIQYF
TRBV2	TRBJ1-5	CASSKAGPNQPQHF
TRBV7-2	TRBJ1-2	CASSLNGRVSDYGYTF
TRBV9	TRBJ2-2	CASSVITSGSSGELFF
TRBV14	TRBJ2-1	CASSGGLINEQFF
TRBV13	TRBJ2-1	CASSFTAVSYNEQFF
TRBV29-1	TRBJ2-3	CSVGGFWDTQYF
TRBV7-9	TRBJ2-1	CASSPSGTLNEQFF
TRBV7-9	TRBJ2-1	CASSSTGNNEQFF
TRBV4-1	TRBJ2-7	CASSWSAQGSYEQYF
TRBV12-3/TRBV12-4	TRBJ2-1	CASSQRISNEQFF
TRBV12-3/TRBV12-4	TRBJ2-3	CASYSLKSSTDTQYF
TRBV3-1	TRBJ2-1	CASSQAWDDGEQFF
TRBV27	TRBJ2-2	CASSDRGHGELFF
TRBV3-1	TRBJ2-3	CASRQDTTDTQYF
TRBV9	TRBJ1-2	CASIGDSIYGYTF
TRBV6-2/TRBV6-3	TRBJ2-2	CASSYADAGELFF
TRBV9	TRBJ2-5	CASSVGHGGAKETQYF
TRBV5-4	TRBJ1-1	CASSFSSLDRGADTEAFF
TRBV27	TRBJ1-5	CASSSNGQPQHF
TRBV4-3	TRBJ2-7	CASSQVGYEQYF
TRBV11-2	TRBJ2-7	CASSLAGGGSYEQYF
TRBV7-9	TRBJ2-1	CASSFLSVEQFF
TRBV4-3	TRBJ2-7	CASSQDRAGANSYEQYF
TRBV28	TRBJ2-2	CASSPSVTGELFF
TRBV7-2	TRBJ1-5	CASSLNGGSGNQPQHF
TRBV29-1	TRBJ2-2	CSVVNAGTGELFF
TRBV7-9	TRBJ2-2	CASIPGTGTGELFF
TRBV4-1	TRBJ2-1	CASSGGSQGYNEQFF
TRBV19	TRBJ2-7	CASSTGLYEQYF
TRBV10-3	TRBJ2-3	CAISDPDSYPSTDTQYF
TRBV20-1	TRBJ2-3	CSAPGRLAGVVGSDTQYF
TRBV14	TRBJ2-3	CASSQAAPDTQYF
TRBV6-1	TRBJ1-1	CASSVMGLSTYREAFF
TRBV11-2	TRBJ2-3	CASSSWTGGVADTQYF
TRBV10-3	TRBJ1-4	CAISEGTMGEKLFF